Below, one T cell receptor (beta chain) is given with its context. The data stem from a study of T cell changes during pregnancy in multiple sclerosis. The germline CDR1 and CDR2 sequences are SGHRS and YFSETQ. The V segment lost 1 base and the J segment 7 bases; nucleotides outside the gene matches: 8. This CDR3 contains 15 residues. The data were produced by immunoSEQ multiplex PCR, yet TCRdb's version contains in-frame clones alone and is incomplete. Of over 65,000 clones listed, approximately 90% are singletons. Here the sequenced sample was peripheral blood, taken in the first trimester of pregnancy. This clonotype was obtained from a female donor with multiple sclerosis, enrolled in a pregnancy study. The chain combines TRBV5-1 with TRBJ1-1; 9 bases are shared with TRBD1. DNA of the CDR3: TGCGCCAGCAGCTTGAGGACAGGGGTAGGCTTTGAAGCTTTCTTT. Amino acids: CASSLRTGVGFEAFF.